The T cell receptor (beta chain) under discussion was sequenced for a study of blood T cell repertoires in COVID-19. For the study at large: Whether acute or convalescent, the COVID-19 samples came from the United States, Italy and Spain.

The protocol was immunoSEQ multiplex PCR, while the TCRdb copy is restricted to in-frame clones and leaves out a portion. Found here are about 210,000 clones, about four fifths of them singletons; the top ten hold approximately 9%. Cohort allocation depended upon clinical history that participants reported. The CDR3 spans 15 residues. Germline CDR1 is SNHLY and CDR2 is FYNNEI. V trimming: 5 bases; J trimming: 3 bases; junction bases outside the gene matches: 7. This chain joins TRBV2 and TRBJ1-5; 7 bases are shared with TRBD1. The clonotype was recovered from a woman aged 45-60 years with acute COVID-19. The sequenced sample consisted of PBMCs or T cells enriched from blood (not recorded which). In DNA, the CDR3 is TGTGCCAGCAGTACTACAGGGGTGGACAATCAGCCCCAGCATTTT. Translated: CASSTTGVDNQPQHF. Combining the CDR3 with reference TRBV2 and TRBJ1-5 gives the whole variable domain EPEVTQTPSHQVTQMGQEVILRCVPISNHLYFYWYRQILGQKVEFLVSFYNNEISEKSEIFDDQFSVERPDGSNFTLKIRSTKLEDSAMYFCASSTTGVDNQPQHFGDGTRLSIL.